These 18 T cell receptor beta chains came from one sample sequenced in a study of T cells in tumors after PD-1 blockade. Some clones are missing from TCRdb's copy, which holds only in-frame ones; the method was immunoSEQ multiplex PCR. The sample consists of tens of thousands of clones, around 73% of them appearing once. The source was PBMCs, collected after anti-PD-1 treatment. The receptors were gathered from a human donor with basal cell carcinoma.

This sequence joins TRBV7-9 and TRBJ2-7, with D perhaps assigned TRBD1 or TRBD2 (5 bases each). The CDR3 covers 12 residues. The V end was cut by 1 base, the J end by 5 bases, with 6 bases between. Germline V gives CDR1 SEHNR, CDR2 FQNEAQ (reference sequence). CDR3 DNA: TGTGCCAGCAGCTTAGGAGGGGACGAGCAGTACTTC. This encodes CASSLGGDEQYF.

J is TRBJ1-1 and V is TRBV20-1; TRBD1 matches 7 bases. The CDR3 covers 11 residues. Trimming at V came to 6 bases and at J to 8 bases, leaving 6 bases not matched to a gene. The V gene's germline CDR1 is DFQATT and CDR2 SNEGSKA (reference sequence). The CDR3 protein is CSARQGEEAFF. The CDR3 DNA reads TGCAGTGCAAGACAGGGAGAGGAAGCTTTCTTT.

The chain couples TRBV24-1 to TRBJ1-5; D uncertain. The CDR3 covers 13 residues. Germline assignment: CDR1 KGHDR and CDR2 SFDVKD. Trimming removed 0 bases at V and 6 bases at J, with 5 bases between. The CDR3 sequence is CATSDLQSQPQHF. Written as DNA, the CDR3 is TGTGCCACCAGTGATTTGCAAAGTCAGCCCCAGCATTTT.

This clone was counted many times. The chain recombines TRBV19 with TRBJ2-7; tentative D call: TRBD2 (6 bases). CDR3 length: 17 residues. V shed 3 bases and J shed 3 bases, with 21 bases lying between them. Germline assignment: CDR1 LNHDA and CDR2 SQIVND (reference sequence). Written as DNA, the CDR3 is TGTGCCAGTAGTATGATTGGTAGCGGAGCCCCCCTCTACGAGCAGTACTTC. Protein: CASSMIGSGAPLYEQYF.

This chain joins TRBV21-1 and TRBJ2-7; the table's TRBD1 call for D was not verified on the DNA. TRBV21-1 counts as a pseudogene. CDR3 size: 19 residues. The CDR3 loop is CASSFHRDRGGSGSYEQYF. The CDR3 DNA is TGTGCCAGCAGCTTTCACCGGGACAGGGGTGGAAGTGGCTCCTACGAGCAGTACTTC.

V is TRBV7-2 and J is TRBJ2-1; TRBD2 aligns across 7 bases. CDR1 SGHTA and CDR2 FQGNSA come from the germline V gene. This CDR3 spans 15 amino acids. V was clipped by 0 bases and J by 5 bases; unmatched bases: 4. The CDR3, as DNA: TGTGCCAGCAGCTTAGCCGGGAGGTCCCACAATGAGCAGTTCTTC. Translated, it gives CASSLAGRSHNEQFF.

The chain uses TRBV12-3 or TRBV12-4 and TRBJ2-1; 8 bases agree with TRBD2. The CDR3 has 13 residues. Germline trimming cut 10 bases from V and 7 bases from J; bases unmatched to any gene: 9. This CDR3 is CATFPGLGNEQFF. In nucleotides, the CDR3 is TGTGCCACCTTTCCGGGACTAGGGAATGAGCAGTTCTTC.

This clone was recorded once. CDR3 region: CASSQDAPAGGSSYNSPLHF. Written as DNA, the CDR3 is TGCGCCAGCAGCCAAGATGCCCCCGCAGGGGGGAGCTCCTATAATTCACCCCTCCACTTT. The chain combines TRBV4-3 with TRBJ1-6, with 7 bases aligning to TRBD1. V was pared by 0 bases and J by 0 bases, with 11 bases of the junction left unmatched. The CDR3 sequence is 20 residues long. Germline V CDR1 and CDR2: LGHNA, YSLEER.

This rearrangement joins TRBV6-1 to TRBJ1-5; D unresolved. Per the germline V gene, CDR1 is MNHNS and CDR2 is SASEGT. V was trimmed by 2 bases and J by 2 bases, leaving 10 bases between them. The CDR3 has 15 residues. CDR3 residues: CASSESLLGNQPQHF. The CDR3 nucleotides are TGTGCCAGCAGTGAAAGTCTGCTGGGCAATCAGCCCCAGCATTTT.

The chain employs TRBV7-2 and TRBJ2-3, with a tentative D call TRBD2 (7 bases). Germline lookup yields CDR1 SGHTA and CDR2 FQGNSA. Trimming cost V 3 bases and J 0 bases, with 22 bases left between them. The CDR3 has 19 residues. CDR3 region: CASSFRRTGGHLSTDTQYF. The CDR3 nucleotides read TGTGCCAGCAGCTTTCGACGGACGGGGGGACACCTTAGCACAGATACGCAGTATTTT. The entire variable domain, with the rest obtained from reference TRBV7-2 and TRBJ2-3, is as follows: GAGVSQSPSNKVTEKGKDVELRCDPISGHTALYWYRQSLGQGLEFLIYFQGNSAPDKSGLPSDRFSAERTGGSVSTLTIQRTQQEDSAVYLCASSFRRTGGHLSTDTQYFGPGTRLTVL.

This chain connects TRBV15 to TRBJ2-7, with 7 bases fitting TRBD2. Unmatched junction bases numbered 5, after V lost 2 bases and J lost 1 base. Germline V lookup: CDR1 LNHNV, CDR2 YYDKDF (reference sequence). The CDR3 runs to 15 residues. DNA of the CDR3: TGTGCCACCAGCAGAACCAGGGAGGGGTCCTACGAGCAGTACTTC. This encodes CATSRTREGSYEQYF.

This clone was counted many times. J is TRBJ2-2 and V is TRBV19; D remains ambiguous. The CDR3 length is 18 residues. Germline values: CDR1 LNHDA, CDR2 SQIVND (reference sequence). V shed 6 bases and J shed 4 bases, with 24 bases lying between them. The chain's CDR3 is CASREYIWLEAGTGELFF. Here the CDR3 DNA reads TGTGCCAGTAGGGAATATATTTGGCTAGAGGCCGGCACCGGGGAGCTGTTTTTT.

The chain recombines TRBV6-5 with TRBJ2-4, with D perhaps TRBD1 (6 bases). Trimming removed 5 bases from V and 4 bases from J, with 12 bases in between. Germline CDR1 MNHEY, CDR2 SVGAGI. The CDR3 contains 14 residues. This CDR3 reads CASSPDSLKNIQYF. The DNA for the CDR3 is TGTGCCAGCAGTCCGGACAGTCTTAAAAACATTCAGTACTTC.

The chain has TRBV18 and TRBJ1-1; no clear D gene. The CDR3 runs 15 residues. CDR1 and CDR2 from the germline V gene are KGHSH and LQKENI. Trimming removed 1 base from V and 1 base from J, with 10 bases in between. The CDR3 spells CASSPLFGENTEAFF. DNA for the CDR3: TGTGCCAGCTCACCACTATTTGGGGAGAACACTGAAGCTTTCTTT.

This chain uses TRBV25-1 with TRBJ1-5; tentatively, D is TRBD1 (5 bases). The V and J ends lost 8 bases and 1 base respectively, with 12 bases between them. In germline, CDR1 is MGHDK, CDR2 SYGVNS. The CDR3 has 14 amino acids. The DNA of the CDR3 is TGTGCCAGCGGACCGGGACGAAGCAATCAGCCCCAGCATTTT. Its protein product is CASGPGRSNQPQHF.

This clone was found once. The chain uses TRBV9 and TRBJ2-3, with D perhaps assigned TRBD1 or TRBD2 (5 bases each). The CDR3 totals 15 residues. The V end was cut by 2 bases, the J end by 1 base, with 11 bases between. In germline, CDR1 is SGDLS, CDR2 YYNGEE. CDR3 coding DNA: TGTGCCAGCAGCGTCCAGGGACCGGGCACAGATACGCAGTATTTT. It is translated as CASSVQGPGTDTQYF.

This sequence joins TRBV5-1 and TRBJ1-6, with D uncertain. The CDR3 runs to 15 residues. Trimming cost V 0 bases and J 6 bases, with 10 bases left between them. CDR1 is SGHRS, CDR2 YFSETQ, per germline. Written as DNA, the CDR3 is TGCGCCAGCAGCTTGGGTAACGCGGCTAATTCACCCCTCCACTTT. Translating it yields CASSLGNAANSPLHF.

The chain employs TRBV2 and TRBJ2-2, with 11 positions matching TRBD1. V dropped 6 bases and J dropped 7; count of bases not matched to a gene: 4. The germline CDR1 and CDR2 sequences are SNHLY and FYNNEI. The CDR3 has 14 amino acids. As DNA, the CDR3 is TGTGCCAGCAGCCGGGACAGGGGGATCGGGGAGCTGTTTTTT. It translates to CASSRDRGIGELFF.